A single sample is the source of the 18 T cell receptor beta chains below, sequenced in a study of blood T cells in healthy people across ages. Through a sample-barcoded 5' primer and a J-beta primer mix, a second PCR was run for roughly 7 to 11 cycles. Using its own MiXCR run on the 5' RACE reads, TCRdb lists one record per CDR3 protein. The table lists 1.6 million or so distinct CDR3 sequences, roughly 30% of them singletons, with roughly 10% in the top ten. The sample taken for sequencing was blood. The source is a woman younger than 45 in good health.

This chain connects TRBV6-6 to TRBJ1-2; D is unresolved. Germline V lookup: CDR1 MNHNY, CDR2 SVGAGI (reference sequence). There are 15 residues in the CDR3. V shed 2 bases and J shed 2 bases, with 12 bases lying between them. CDR3: CASSYRGSQNYGYTF. The CDR3 DNA reads as TGTGCCAGCAGTTACCGCGGGAGTCAAAACTATGGCTACACCTTC.

This chain uses TRBV25-1 with TRBJ2-5; 9 positions agree with TRBD1. The V segment lost 5 bases and the J segment 4 bases; nucleotides outside the gene matches: 11. CDR1 is MGHDK, CDR2 SYGVNS, per germline. This CDR3 comprises 16 residues. In DNA form, the CDR3 reads TGTGCCAGCAGTCACAAGACAGGGGGTGTCGGAGAGACCCAGTACTTC. This translates into CASSHKTGGVGETQYF.

This chain connects TRBV20-1 to TRBJ2-7; D call uncertain. Germline V gene data show CDR1 as DFQATT and CDR2 as SNEGSKA (reference sequence). The CDR3 is made up of 13 amino acids. The V end was cut by 6 bases, the J end by 1 base, with 13 bases between. CDR3 region: CSAGKGSSYEQYF. CDR3 DNA: TGCAGTGCCGGTAAGGGAAGTTCCTACGAGCAGTACTTC.

This clonotype has only a few counts. The J gene is TRBJ2-1, the V gene TRBV11-2; 7 bases are shared with TRBD2. This CDR3 has 12 residues. Germline V lookup: CDR1 SGHAT, CDR2 FQNNGV. V was pared by 7 bases and J by 8 bases, with 5 bases of the junction left unmatched. CDR3: CASKHRGDEQFF. CDR3 coding DNA: TGTGCCAGCAAGCACCGGGGGGATGAGCAGTTCTTC.

This chain uses TRBV7-6 with TRBJ2-3; no definite D call. Germline loops: CDR1 SGHVS, CDR2 FNYEAQ. V lost 7 bases to trimming and J lost 2 bases, with 10 bases between them. The CDR3 length is 13 residues. CDR3: CASTRLPTDTQYF. CDR3 coding DNA: TGTGCCAGCACCCGTTTACCCACAGATACGCAGTATTTT.

This clonotype was recorded a few times. This chain links TRBV5-1 with TRBJ2-7, with TRBD2 as a possible D gene (6 bases). The germline CDR1 and CDR2 sequences are SGHRS and YFSETQ. The CDR3 length is 11 residues. V lost 5 bases and J 10 bases, leaving 13 bases between the germline ends. The CDR3 DNA is TGCGCCAGCAGTGGCCGGGAGATCCAGTACTTC. Amino acids: CASSGREIQYF. Full variable domain (missing parts from reference TRBV5-1 and TRBJ2-7): KAGVTQTPRYLIKTRGQQVTLSCSPISGHRSVSWYQQTPGQGLQFLFEYFSETQRNKGNFPGRFSGRQFSNSRSEMNVSTLELGDSALYLCASSGREIQYFGPGTRLTVT.

The chain employs TRBV15 and TRBJ2-5, with TRBD2 as a possible D gene (6 bases). CDR1 and CDR2 from the germline V gene are LNHNV and YYDKDF (reference sequence). The CDR3 has 15 amino acids. With 5 bases removed from V and 3 bases from J, the gap between germline ends came to 16 bases. CDR3 sequence reads: CATSGRRGEKETQYF. CDR3 nucleotide sequence: TGTGCCACCAGCGGCCGGCGGGGCGAGAAAGAGACCCAGTACTTC. Full variable domain (rest looked up from reference TRBV15 and TRBJ2-5): DAMVIQNPRYQVTQFGKPVTLSCSQTLNHNVMYWYQQKSSQAPKLLFHYYDKDFNNEADTPDNFQSRRPNTSFCFLDIRSPGLGDTAMYLCATSGRRGEKETQYFGPGTRLLVL.

Comment on this clonotype: Since a much larger clone is just one base distant, this may be a read error. The chain carries TRBV4-1 and TRBJ2-1; 8 bases align to TRBD1. CDR1 MGHRA and CDR2 YSYEKL come from the germline V gene. Losses at the gene ends were 4 bases for V and 13 bases for J; bases not matched to a gene: 12. The CDR3 is made up of 14 amino acids. The CDR3 loop is CASSRGGQGKTQFF. The CDR3 region has the DNA TGCGCCAGCAGCCGGGGAGGACAGGGAAAGACCCAGTTCTTC.

The CDR3 here is CASSLTSGSINEQFF. Written as DNA, the CDR3 is TGTGCCAGCAGCTTGACTAGCGGGAGTATCAATGAGCAGTTCTTC. V gene TRBV6-6 combines with J gene TRBJ2-1, with TRBD2 matching over 12 bases. V lost 6 bases to trimming and J lost 6 bases; unmatched junction nucleotides: 6. The CDR3 runs 15 residues. The germline CDR1 and CDR2 sequences are MNHNY and SVGAGI (reference sequence).

This clonotype was recorded a few times. V and J are TRBV30 and TRBJ2-5; D unclear. V lost 0 bases and J 4 bases, leaving 12 bases between the germline ends. CDR3 length equals 14 residues. The germline V gene has CDR1 GTSNPN and CDR2 SVGIG (reference sequence). CDR3 nucleotide sequence: TGTGCCTGGAGTGTCTACGGCGTTATAGAGACCCAGTACTTC. Its protein is CAWSVYGVIETQYF.

CDR3 in DNA: TGCAGTGCTAGACCCCTTAGGACAGGGCGGCCAGATACGCAGTATTTT. This encodes CSARPLRTGRPDTQYF. This chain connects TRBV20-1 to TRBJ2-3, with 8 bases identical to TRBD1. The V and J ends lost 2 bases and 4 bases, in that order; junction bases with no gene match: 11. The CDR3 has 16 residues. Per germline, CDR1 DFQATT and CDR2 SNEGSKA (reference sequence).

V usage is TRBV4-2 and J usage is TRBJ1-1; unclear D gene. The V and J ends lost 4 bases and 1 base respectively, with 13 bases between them. Germline CDR1 is LGHNA and CDR2 is YNFKEQ. This CDR3 is 15 amino acids long. CDR3 DNA: TGTGCCAGCAGCCGGCCCAGGAAACCGAACACTGAAGCTTTCTTT. Translated: CASSRPRKPNTEAFF.

For this clonotype: Just one base apart from a much larger clone, this may be a read error. As DNA, the CDR3 is TGCAGCGCCGGGACAGGCGCCTGCGAGCAGTACTTC. This translates into CSAGTGACEQYF. The chain couples TRBV29-1 to TRBJ2-7, with TRBD1 identical over 8 bases. Germline CDR1 SQVTM, CDR2 ANQGSEA. This CDR3 has 12 amino acids. Germline trimming cut 7 bases from V and 6 bases from J; bases unmatched to any gene: 8.

With respect to this clonotype: This clone may be a read error of a much larger clone one base away. This chain connects TRBV27 to TRBJ2-1; 7 nucleotides agree with TRBD1. After removal of 4 bases from V and 10 bases from J, the junction contained 13 bases not matched to a gene. The CDR3 totals 15 residues. The germline V gene encodes CDR1 MNHEY and CDR2 SMNVEV (reference sequence). DNA of the CDR3: TGTGCCAGCAGTTACCGGGACAGTGCTTCCTACGAGCAGTTCTTC. Protein product: CASSYRDSASYEQFF.

This clonotype has only one observation. The chain is built from TRBV19 and TRBJ1-5; D gene unclear. CDR1 is LNHDA, CDR2 SQIVND, per germline (reference sequence). The germline V and J ends were trimmed by 2 bases and 1 base, with 6 bases remaining between them. CDR3 length: 14 amino acids. CDR3 coding DNA: TGTGCCAGTAGTATAATATCAAGCAATCAGCCCCAGCATTTT. Translated, it gives CASSIISSNQPQHF.

This clonotype appeared many times. The CDR3 DNA reads as TGTGCCAGCAGTTTGCGGCCCTCCTACGAGCAGTACTTC. Translated: CASSLRPSYEQYF. V and J are TRBV28 and TRBJ2-7; D call uncertain. Germline loops: CDR1 MDHEN, CDR2 SYDVKM. This CDR3 region has 13 residues. V lost 3 bases to trimming and J lost 0 bases, with 6 bases between them.

The V call is TRBV11-1, the J call TRBJ1-6; D gene ambiguous. This CDR3 comprises 14 residues. CDR1 and CDR2 (germline): SGHAT, FQDESV (reference sequence). Trimming pared 2 bases from V and 7 bases from J, leaving 9 bases between. The CDR3 reads CASSLTLRNSPLHF. As DNA, the CDR3 is TGTGCCAGCAGCTTAACTCTACGCAATTCACCCCTCCACTTT.

The chain combines TRBV29-1 with TRBJ2-4; maybe TRBD1 (6 bases). The J call may be mistaken, given a closer DNA end match to TRBJ2-7. This CDR3 is built from 15 residues. Germline V gene sequence: CDR1 SQVTM, CDR2 ANQGSEA. The CDR3 is CSVEGQVRVGGEQYF. DNA of the CDR3: TGCAGCGTTGAAGGTCAAGTCAGGGTAGGGGGCGAGCAGTACTTC.